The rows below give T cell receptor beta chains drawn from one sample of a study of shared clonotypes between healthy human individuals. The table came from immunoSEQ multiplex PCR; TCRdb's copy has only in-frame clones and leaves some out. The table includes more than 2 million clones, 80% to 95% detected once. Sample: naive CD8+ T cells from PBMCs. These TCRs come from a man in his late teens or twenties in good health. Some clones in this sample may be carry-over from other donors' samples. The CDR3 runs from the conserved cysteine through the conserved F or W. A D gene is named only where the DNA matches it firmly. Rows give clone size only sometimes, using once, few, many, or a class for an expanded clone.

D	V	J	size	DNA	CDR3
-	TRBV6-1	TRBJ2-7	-	TGTGCCAGCAGTGAATCCCCGCACAACTACGAGCAGTACTTC	CASSESPHNYEQYF
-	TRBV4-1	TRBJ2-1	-	TGCGCCAGCAGCCAAGTCGAGACTACGTACAATGAGCAGTTCTTC	CASSQVETTYNEQFF
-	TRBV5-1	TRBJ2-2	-	TGCGCCAGCAGCTTGATGGGGGCCGGGGAGCTGTTTTTT	CASSLMGAGELFF
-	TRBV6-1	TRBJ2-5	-	TGTGCCAGCAGGCCCCCTTTGGAAGAGACCCAGTACTTC	CASRPPLEETQYF
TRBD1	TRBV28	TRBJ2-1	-	TGTGCCAGCAGTTTTTTTCGGGGACAGGGGTTCGATGAGCAGTTCTTC	CASSFFRGQGFDEQFF
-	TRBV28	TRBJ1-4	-	TGTGCCAGCAGTTTATTAGACGTCGGAGCAACTAATGAAAAACTGTTTTTT	CASSLLDVGATNEKLFF
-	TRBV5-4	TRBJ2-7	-	TGTGCCAGCAGCTTCGGTCCCGGCTACGAGCAGTACTTC	CASSFGPGYEQYF
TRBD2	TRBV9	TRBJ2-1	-	TGTGCCAGCAGCGTAGTCGCTAGCGGGGGGTACAATGAGCAGTTCTTC	CASSVVASGGYNEQFF
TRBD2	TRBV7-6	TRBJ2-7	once	TGTGCCAGCAGCTTAGCGCCGGGACTAGGTAGCTACGAGCAGTACTTC	CASSLAPGLGSYEQYF
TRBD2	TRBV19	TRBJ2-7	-	TGTGCCAGTAGTATATGGGAGCGGGAGGGCCTCAGATCCTACGAGCAGTACTTC	CASSIWEREGLRSYEQYF
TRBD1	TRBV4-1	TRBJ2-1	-	TGCGCCAGCAGCCAAGTAGGACAGGGGGCGGATGAGCAGTTCTTC	CASSQVGQGADEQFF
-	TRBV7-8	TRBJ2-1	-	TGTGCCAGCAGCTTAGCCCCGGGACTGGGCACGTTCTTC	CASSLAPGLGTFF
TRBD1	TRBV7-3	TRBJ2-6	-	TGTGCCAGCCGACAGGGTGGCGGGGCCAACGTCCTGACTTTC	CASRQGGGANVLTF
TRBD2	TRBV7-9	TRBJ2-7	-	TGTGCCAGCGGTACTAGCGACTACGAGCAGTACTTC	CASGTSDYEQYF
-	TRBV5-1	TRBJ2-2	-	TGCGCCAGCAGCTTGGAACCCAGCAGCCTGAACACCGGGGAGCTGTTTTTT	CASSLEPSSLNTGELFF
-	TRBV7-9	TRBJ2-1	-	TGTGCCAGCATCCCCCTAGGGACCTCAAAAGGAAATGAGCAGTTCTTC	CASIPLGTSKGNEQFF
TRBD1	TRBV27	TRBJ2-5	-	TGTGCCAGCAGTTCTGCTCATAGGACAGGGTTAGAGACCCAGTACTTC	CASSSAHRTGLETQYF
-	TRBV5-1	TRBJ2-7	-	TGCGCCAGCAGCTTTTCCGGGACGACGAGCTCCTACGAGCAGTACTTC	CASSFSGTTSSYEQYF
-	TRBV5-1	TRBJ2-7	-	TGCGCCAGCAGCTTCTGGGACGGCCCCTACGAGCAGTACTTC	CASSFWDGPYEQYF
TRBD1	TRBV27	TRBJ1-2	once	TGTGCCAGCAGTTTATATCACGGGACAGGGGACCCGTATGGCTACACCTTC	CASSLYHGTGDPYGYTF
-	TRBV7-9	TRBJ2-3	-	TGTGCCAGCAGCTCCGTAGGTACGCAGTATTTT	CASSSVGTQYF
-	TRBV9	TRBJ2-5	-	TGTGCCAGCAGCGTTAATCTGGTAGCGGAACAAGAGACCCAGTACTTC	CASSVNLVAEQETQYF
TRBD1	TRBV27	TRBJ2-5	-	TGTGCCAGTAACCTCCAGGGGGCGGGGGAGACCCAGTACTTC	CASNLQGAGETQYF
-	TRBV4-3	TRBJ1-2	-	TGCGCCAGCAGCCAAGACATAGAGGATATAAGAGGCTACACCTTC	CASSQDIEDIRGYTF
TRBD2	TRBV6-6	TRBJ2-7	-	TGTGCCAGCAGTTGGGGGGAGGGCCCCTACGAGCAGTACTTC	CASSWGEGPYEQYF
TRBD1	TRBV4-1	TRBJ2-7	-	TGCGCCAGCAGCCAAGTGTGGACAGGCTACGAGCAGTACTTC	CASSQVWTGYEQYF